This T cell receptor (beta chain) is drawn from a study of low-dose radiotherapy and immunotherapy resistance in tumors. Study as a whole: Members of Cohort 1 were treated with 0.5 Gy per fraction every 2 weeks. The prescribed total PTV dose was 6.5 Gy. Aspirin 300 mg was given orally each day for four cycles from cycle 1 day 1. The regimen for patients comprised intravenous nivolumab 240 mg every two weeks plus intravenous ipilimumab 1 mg/kg every six weeks.

Primers targeting TRAV and TRBV primed first-strand cDNA, covering alpha and beta chains. The authors ran around 20 PCR cycles to amplify TCRs with a constant-region primer and V-primer adapter. TCRdb used MiXCR to reprocess the reads, holding one entry per CDR3 protein. The sample carries 8,500 to 14,000 distinct CDR3 sequences, about 47% recorded once. This clonotype was seen a few times. The origin of this receptor is a human donor with advanced metastatic prostate, ovarian, gallbladder or colorectal cancer (not recorded which). This table probably holds off-target reads from a library built for another chain.

This CDR3 is CSVAADGGSLTGELFF. In DNA, the CDR3 is TGCAGCGTCGCGGCTGACGGGGGCTCGCTCACCGGGGAGCTGTTTTTT. The chain uses TRBV29-1 and TRBJ2-2; D may correspond to TRBD1 or TRBD2 (6 bases each). Trimming pared 6 bases from V and 4 bases from J, leaving 21 bases between. The CDR3 loop spans 16 amino acids. Per germline, CDR1 SQVTM and CDR2 ANQGSEA.